This T cell receptor (beta chain) was sequenced during a study of T cell responses to AZD1222 COVID-19 vaccine. Study-level results: Donors skewed white British and female; clonal diversity was possibly underestimated. Mapped onto spike, vaccine-associated CD4 TCRs spanned it and were dominant at 160-218 and 743-854.

Points on this clone: As yet, its antigen is unknown.

Deletions cut 4 bases from V and 5 bases from J, with 21 bases between. Germline-derived CDR1 and CDR2 are SGHRS and YFSETQ. The length of the CDR3 is 16 residues. Produced via immunoSEQ multiplex PCR; TCRdb's table is partial and in-frame only. The table shows about 190,000 clones, with around 94% occurring only once. The TCR was taken from an adult in good health. The chain uses TRBV5-1 and TRBJ2-5; no clear D. The material sequenced was peripheral blood, taken on day 0 of AZD1222 vaccination. CDR3 nucleotide sequence: TGCGCCAGCAGCGCGGCCTCCGGTCTCCCCGGGGAGACCCAGTACTTC. Protein sequence: CASSAASGLPGETQYF.